This record concerns one T cell receptor beta chain sequence. The antigen remains unidentified. This record belongs to a study of shared clonotypes between healthy human individuals. Whole-study findings and limits: Blood alone was sampled, and tissue repertoires likely differ. What naive subsets generally showed was a larger estimated richness than memory subsets showed.

Germline loops: CDR1 SEHNR, CDR2 FQNEAQ (reference sequence). There are 16 residues in the CDR3. J gave up 4 bases and V 4 bases, and 8 bases lay outside the gene matches. How the authors handled the data: ImmunoSEQ output lacked quality scores and full-length reads, limiting matched filtering. The method was immunoSEQ multiplex PCR; TCRdb's version includes in-frame clones alone and lacks a portion of them. That table furnishes V, J and clone size, whereas the DNA furnished D and trimming. The sample lists about 2.1 million clones; approximately 94% were seen once. Naive CD8 cells, CD45RO-negative and positively selected for CCR7, excluded terminally differentiated effector memory CD45RA+ cells.

The specimen was naive CD8+ T cells from PBMCs. The chain links TRBV7-9 to TRBJ2-1; 9 bases fit TRBD2. The source is a man younger than 35 in good health. Some clones in this sample may be carry-over from other donors' samples. The CDR3: CASSSRLAERYNEQFF. As DNA, the CDR3 is TGTGCCAGCAGCTCTCGACTAGCGGAGCGATACAATGAGCAGTTCTTC.